This T cell receptor beta chain was identified during a study of shared clonotypes between healthy human individuals. Trimming removed 1 base from V and 8 bases from J, with 6 bases in between. This CDR3 has 12 residues. Germline V gene lookup returns CDR1 SGHAT and CDR2 FQNNGV. Every subset had its genomic DNA shared out evenly among several immunoSEQ plates. Original processing notes: Filtering of immunoSEQ junctional sequences could not match full-length read filtering. TCRdb keeps only in-frame clones here, not all; method: immunoSEQ multiplex PCR. Clone size and the V and J calls come from that table; the DNA yielded D and trimming. The top ten hold approximately 0.4% of the sample, which has about 2.3 million clones, 80% to 95% seen once. Study-wide results and limits: The study found about 5% of naive CD4 clonotypes shared across several donors.

On this clone: Antigen: not known. In the same sample, other DNA sequences code for this CDR3.

The clonotype comes from a man between 18 and 29 years old in good health. Some clones in this sample may be carry-over from other donors' samples. The sequenced material came from naive CD4+ T cells from PBMCs. Subset: CD45RA+ positively selected. The rearrangement links TRBV11-2 to TRBJ2-1; unclear D gene. The CDR3 bases are TGTGCCAGCAGCTTAGGACGAGATGAGCAGTTCTTC. It encodes CASSLGRDEQFF.